The clone carrying this T cell receptor (beta chain) was seen more than once but under ten times. The CDR3 runs to 14 residues. Trimming cost V 1 base and J 0 bases, with 6 bases left between them. This sample is drawn from a study of CD8 T cells in ankylosing spondylitis. TCRdb redid the calling of the 5' RACE reads with MiXCR, one entry per CDR3 protein. The data show nearly 250,000 distinct CDR3 sequences, roughly a third seen once. The TCR comes from a male donor with ankylosing spondylitis or in good health (not recorded which). This rearrangement joins TRBV12-3 or TRBV12-4 to TRBJ2-5, with D uncertain. Sequencing was carried out using blood, either unsorted or a sorted T cell fraction (not recorded which). The CDR3 loop is CASSLGLNQETQYF. The DNA for the CDR3 is TGTGCCAGCAGTTTAGGACTGAACCAAGAGACCCAGTACTTC.